Below are 25 T cell receptor beta chains sequenced from a single sample in a study of blood T cell repertoires in COVID-19. Generated by immunoSEQ multiplex PCR, the TCRdb table keeps only in-frame clones and is missing some. This table has more than 200,000 clones, about 85% appearing once. The sequenced sample consisted of PBMCs or T cells enriched from blood (not recorded which). These receptors all come from a woman aged 25-40 years with acute COVID-19.

This clone was observed once. The V gene is TRBV6-6, the J gene TRBJ2-7; 9 positions agree with TRBD2. CDR1 MNHNY and CDR2 SVGAGI come from the germline V gene (reference sequence). The CDR3 has 14 residues. V shed 7 bases and J 1 base; nucleotides not matched to a gene: 5. The CDR3 reads CASKRLADSYEQYF. The CDR3 DNA is TGTGCCAGCAAAAGACTAGCGGATTCCTACGAGCAGTACTTC.

The chain recombines TRBV10-2 with TRBJ2-3, with 8 bases matching TRBD2. In germline, CDR1 is WSHSY, CDR2 SAAADI. The CDR3 is 16 amino acids. The J segment lost 2 bases and the V segment lost 3 bases, leaving 7 bases of the junction unmatched. The CDR3 DNA reads TGCGCCAGCAGTGACCCACTAGCGGTGACCACAGATACGCAGTATTTT. Translation: CASSDPLAVTTDTQYF.

The rearrangement uses TRBV20-1 and TRBJ2-3; 8 nucleotides line up with TRBD2. The CDR3 has 18 amino acids. CDR1 is DFQATT, CDR2 SNEGSKA, per germline (reference sequence). Trimming removed 3 bases from V and 0 bases from J; junction bases left unmatched: 14. In DNA, the CDR3 is TGCAGTGCTAGTATACTATCCACTAGCGGCCATAGCACAGATACGCAGTATTTT. Translating it yields CSASILSTSGHSTDTQYF.

The gene calls are TRBV3-1 (or the pseudogene TRBV3-2) and TRBJ2-2; 10 nucleotides match TRBD2. The junction had 8 bases not matched to a gene; V was cut back by 4 bases and J by 6 bases. Germline V gene lookup returns CDR1 LGHDT and CDR2 YNNKEL (reference sequence). The CDR3 sequence is 16 residues long. The CDR3 DNA sequence: TGTGCCAGCAGCCCACCTAGCGGGAGATCTTCCGGGGAGCTGTTTTTT. This sequence encodes CASSPPSGRSSGELFF.

V is TRBV11-2 and J is TRBJ2-5; D not resolved. V dropped 2 bases and J dropped 2 bases, with 15 bases sitting between them. The CDR3 is made up of 16 amino acids. Germline CDR1 is SGHAT and CDR2 is FQNNGV. The CDR3 nucleotides read TGTGCCAGCAGCTTATTTCAAAACTACCGACAAGAGACCCAGTACTTC. It is translated as CASSLFQNYRQETQYF.

This chain links TRBV14 with TRBJ2-3; D remains unclear. This CDR3 is built from 12 residues. With 3 bases removed from V and 3 bases from J, the gap between germline ends came to 4 bases. Germline CDR1 is SGHDN and CDR2 is FVKESK. CDR3 DNA: TGTGCCAGCAGCCACATTACAGATACGCAGTATTTT. Translated, it gives CASSHITDTQYF.

This clone was detected a few times. The rearrangement links TRBV3-1 (or the pseudogene TRBV3-2) to TRBJ1-2; D uncertain. V lost 1 base and J 0 bases, leaving 18 bases between the germline ends. Germline V gives CDR1 LGHDT, CDR2 YNNKEL (reference sequence). CDR3 length: 18 residues. The CDR3 region is CASSQVQRERETNYGYTF. DNA of the CDR3: TGTGCCAGCAGCCAAGTTCAGAGGGAGCGAGAGACTAACTATGGCTACACCTTC.

Comment on this clone: It is likely a read error, because the conserved phenylalanine at the end of the CDR3 is missing. No DNA is shown, since the ends of the CDR3 on it are uncertain; the CDR3 is the one TCRdb lists. This chain joins TRBV6-5 and TRBJ1-1; TRBD1 was called by the table and not checked on the DNA. CDR1 MNHEY and CDR2 SVGAGI come from the germline V gene. Counting both end residues, the CDR3 totals 11 amino acids. CDR3 residues: CASTLMGLGAL.

The chain couples TRBV24-1 to TRBJ2-2; D remains ambiguous. V lost 0 bases, J lost 1 base, and 8 bases lay in between. The CDR3 consists of 16 residues. CDR1 and CDR2 from the germline V gene are KGHDR and SFDVKD. CDR3 in amino acids: CATSDLVLLNTGELFF. DNA of the CDR3: TGTGCCACCAGTGATTTGGTACTCCTGAACACCGGGGAGCTGTTTTTT.

This chain links TRBV28 with TRBJ2-1; 7 bases agree with TRBD2. This CDR3 spans 15 amino acids. V lost 8 bases and J lost 4; bases outside the gene matches: 11. Germline V gene data show CDR1 as MDHEN and CDR2 as SYDVKM. The CDR3 sequence is CASGRLAALYNEQFF. CDR3 bases: TGTGCCAGCGGCCGTCTAGCGGCCCTATACAATGAGCAGTTCTTC.

The chain has TRBV27 and TRBJ2-3; 9 bases align to TRBD2. CDR3 length: 19 residues. Germline loops: CDR1 MNHEY, CDR2 SMNVEV (reference sequence). Germline trimming cut 6 bases from V and 3 bases from J; bases unmatched to any gene: 19. CDR3 sequence reads: CASSSPLGLAGHLTDTQYF. As DNA, the CDR3 is TGTGCCAGCAGCTCTCCCCTAGGGCTAGCGGGGCATCTTACAGATACGCAGTATTTT.

The chain employs TRBV28 and TRBJ2-2; D not resolved. This CDR3 comprises 15 residues. Germline V gives CDR1 MDHEN, CDR2 SYDVKM. Trimming stripped 1 base from V and 4 bases from J, with 10 bases between. CDR3 sequence (DNA): TGTGCCAGCAGTTTATCCACAGTTGGCACCGGGGAGCTGTTTTTT. Its protein is CASSLSTVGTGELFF.

The chain is built from TRBV4-1 and TRBJ1-4, with D tentatively TRBD1 (6 bases). The CDR3 is 14 residues long. CDR1 and CDR2 (germline): MGHRA, YSYEKL. The V gene lost 6 bases and the J gene lost 0 bases, with 8 bases spanning the gap. The CDR3 spells CASRNRATNEKLFF. CDR3 DNA: TGCGCCAGCAGAAACAGGGCAACTAATGAAAAACTGTTTTTT.

This clone was observed a handful of times. The chain employs TRBV7-9 and TRBJ1-1; D is perhaps TRBD1 (6 bases). The CDR3 covers 14 residues. Germline V gene data show CDR1 as SEHNR and CDR2 as FQNEAQ (reference sequence). Trimming shortened V by 2 bases and J by 0 bases, and 7 bases separated the two germline ends. CDR3 nucleotides: TGTGCCAGCAGCTTAAACAGGGTGAACACTGAAGCTTTCTTT. This gives the protein CASSLNRVNTEAFF.

The V call is TRBV11-1, the J call TRBJ1-6, with TRBD1 matching over 9 bases. Germline values: CDR1 SGHAT, CDR2 FQDESV (reference sequence). Trimming took 3 bases from V and 7 from J; bases not matched to a gene: 1. CDR3 size: 14 residues. The CDR3 DNA reads as TGTGCCAGCAGCTTGGGACAGGGAAATTCACCCCTCCACTTT. It is translated as CASSLGQGNSPLHF.

The sample holds a few counts of this clone. The rearrangement joins TRBV5-3 to TRBJ1-1; 10 bases match TRBD1. TRBV5-3 is flagged as an ORF with uncertain function. J gave up 5 bases and V 0 bases, and 10 bases lay outside the gene matches. The CDR3 is 17 residues long. DNA for the CDR3: TGTGCCAGAAGCTTGGGTATGGGACAGGGGCGTGAGACTGAAGCTTTCTTT. Its protein product is CARSLGMGQGRETEAFF.

The V and J genes are TRBV7-6 and TRBJ1-4; D might be TRBD1 (5 bases). Germline V gives CDR1 SGHVS, CDR2 FNYEAQ. Trimming took off 0 bases at V and 5 bases at J, with 16 bases between the two ends. This CDR3 has 17 residues. CDR3 sequence: CASSLAGAVGTNEKLFF. CDR3 nucleotide sequence: TGTGCCAGCAGCTTAGCAGGGGCCGTCGGCACCAATGAAAAACTGTTTTTT. The entire variable domain, with the rest obtained from reference TRBV7-6 and TRBJ1-4, is as follows: GAGVSQSPRYKVTKRGQDVALRCDPISGHVSLYWYRQALGQGPEFLTYFNYEAQQDKSGLPNDRFSAERPEGSISTLTIQRTEQRDSAMYRCASSLAGAVGTNEKLFFGSGTQLSVL.

The rearrangement joins TRBV7-2 to TRBJ2-7; 7 nucleotides line up with TRBD1. This CDR3 has 13 residues. Germline CDR1 SGHTA, CDR2 FQGNSA. Unmatched junction bases numbered 2, after V lost 1 base and J lost 5 bases. CDR3 DNA: TGTGCCAGCAGCTTAGGAACAGGGGACGAGCAGTACTTC. The encoded protein is CASSLGTGDEQYF.

In its sample, this clone was seen once. V is TRBV7-9 and J is TRBJ2-5; 14 positions agree with TRBD2. Looked up from germline, CDR1 is SEHNR and CDR2 is FQNEAQ (reference sequence). Trimming cost V 4 bases and J 2 bases; bases outside gene matches: 12. There are 19 residues in the CDR3. CDR3 sequence reads: CASSSLIGTSGRRQETQYF. The CDR3 region has the DNA TGTGCCAGCAGCTCCCTCATAGGGACTAGCGGGAGAAGGCAAGAGACCCAGTACTTC.

The gene calls are TRBV4-3 and TRBJ2-1, with 12 bases aligning to TRBD1. The V gene's germline CDR1 is LGHNA and CDR2 YSLEER. J gave up 5 bases and V 4 bases, and 3 bases lay outside the gene matches. This CDR3 comprises 15 residues. The CDR3: CASSPGTGGNNEQFF. CDR3 DNA: TGCGCCAGCAGCCCAGGGACAGGGGGCAACAATGAGCAGTTCTTC.

The chain uses TRBV27 and TRBJ2-1; TRBD2 matches 8 bases. With 4 bases clipped from V and 7 bases from J, the junction kept 9 bases outside the gene matches. Germline V gene data show CDR1 as MNHEY and CDR2 as SMNVEV (reference sequence). The CDR3 extends over 15 amino acids. CDR3 sequence reads: CASSYREGRVNEQFF. DNA for the CDR3: TGTGCCAGCAGTTACCGGGAGGGCCGTGTGAATGAGCAGTTCTTC.

V gene TRBV18 combines with J gene TRBJ1-2, with 7 bases identical to TRBD1. This CDR3 comprises 15 residues. V dropped 2 bases and J dropped 7; count of bases not matched to a gene: 10. The V gene's germline CDR1 is KGHSH and CDR2 LQKENI. CDR3 protein: CASSPAGTAASGYTF. CDR3 DNA: TGTGCCAGCTCACCAGCAGGGACAGCGGCGAGTGGCTACACCTTC.

This chain uses TRBV5-1 with TRBJ2-1, with 15 bases that match TRBD2. V lost 3 bases, J lost 7 bases, and 5 bases stayed unmatched. The CDR3 loop spans 16 amino acids. Looked up from germline, CDR1 is SGHRS and CDR2 is YFSETQ. CDR3 residues: CASSWMGLAGGNEQFF. CDR3 coding DNA: TGCGCCAGCAGCTGGATGGGACTAGCGGGAGGAAATGAGCAGTTCTTC.

This chain uses TRBV19 with TRBJ2-5; 8 bases line up with TRBD1. The V gene's germline CDR1 is LNHDA and CDR2 SQIVND (reference sequence). The CDR3 runs 14 residues. V was pared by 5 bases and J by 9 bases, with 11 bases of the junction left unmatched. The CDR3 region has the DNA TGTGCCAGTAGTTCCTCCAGGGGGCGCTTTGCCCAGTACTTC. It translates to CASSSSRGRFAQYF.

The chain carries TRBV28 and TRBJ2-4; D may be TRBD2 (5 bases). CDR3 length: 13 residues. Germline CDR1 and CDR2: MDHEN and SYDVKM. V lost 8 bases to trimming and J lost 6 bases, with 14 bases between them. The chain's CDR3 is CASAKAEVNIQYF. The CDR3 nucleotides are TGTGCCAGCGCAAAAGCGGAGGTAAACATTCAGTACTTC.